This T cell receptor (beta chain) was sequenced during a study of blood T cell repertoires in COVID-19. CDR1 is LGHDT and CDR2 is YNNKEL in the germline V gene (reference sequence). This CDR3 has 16 residues. V lost 2 bases to trimming and J lost 0 bases, with 10 bases between them. As handled by the study authors: Researchers report that nucleated cell counts were estimated from reference gene primer amplification. Measured with immunoSEQ multiplex PCR; TCRdb has only the in-frame clones, and not every one. V and J calls and clone size are given by that table; D and trimming were obtained from the DNA. Of about 98,000 clones in the sample, about 84% are singletons; the top ten hold approximately 11%.

This clonotype was sampled from an elderly woman with acute or convalescent COVID-19. The sequencing input was peripheral blood. The V gene is TRBV3-1 (or the pseudogene TRBV3-2), the J gene TRBJ2-2; D is possibly TRBD1 (6 bases). CDR3 protein: CASSQRQVSNTGELFF. The DNA for the CDR3 is TGTGCCAGCAGCCAACGACAGGTTTCGAACACCGGGGAGCTGTTTTTT.